A single sample gave rise to the 13 T cell receptor beta chains below, sequenced in a study of regulatory T cells in long-lasting Graves disease. Relying on iRepertoire HTBI primers and Arm-PCR of CDR3 regions, the team built TCR beta libraries. Each CDR3 protein is one row after TCRdb ran MiXCR on the multiplex PCR reads. The repertoire holds around 400,000 distinct CDR3 sequences, 10% to 15% seen once, with 18% in the top ten. Time point indicated: newly diagnosed GD, antithyroid drugs for less than 3 months. From PBMCs, RNA was extracted and then used to make the TCR library. These same records also appear under a second study, on T cells in Graves' hyperthyroidism and ophthalmopathy.

This sample comprised peripheral blood mononuclear cells (PBMCs), obtained at new diagnosis, from a patient treated with antithyroid drugs. The receptors were gathered from a woman younger than 35 with Graves disease.

This clonotype was seen a few times. The J gene is TRBJ2-3, the V gene TRBV29-1, with D possibly TRBD1 on 6 matching bases. CDR1 and CDR2 (germline): SQVTM, ANQGSEA. The CDR3 consists of 14 residues. Trimming took off 7 bases at V and 1 base at J, with 15 bases between the two ends. The CDR3 sequence: CSATPGAGTDTQYF. The CDR3 bases are TGCAGCGCTACTCCAGGGGCTGGCACAGATACGCAGTATTTT.

V gene TRBV6-1 combines with J gene TRBJ2-7; 7 bases match TRBD2. Losses at the gene ends were 6 bases for V and 2 bases for J; bases not matched to a gene: 7. The V gene's germline CDR1 is MNHNS and CDR2 SASEGT. This CDR3 has 14 residues. Written as DNA, the CDR3 is TGTGCCAGCAGGTCCCTGAGCGGGGCCTACGAGCAGTACTTC. It yields the protein CASRSLSGAYEQYF.

In this sample, this clonotype turned up many times. V gene TRBV12-3 or TRBV12-4 combines with J gene TRBJ2-5; TRBD2 matches at 10 bases. The CDR3 is made up of 16 amino acids. The junction had 12 bases not matched to a gene; V was cut back by 6 bases and J by 5 bases. CDR3 in DNA: TGTGCCAGCAGGCAGCTCGCTAGCGGGAGAGGGGAGACCCAGTACTTC. This encodes CASRQLASGRGETQYF.

This clonotype was seen a single time. This chain links TRBV30 with TRBJ1-2; a possible D gene is TRBD1 (6 bases). CDR1 and CDR2 from the germline V gene are GTSNPN and SVGIG (reference sequence). The ends were cut back, 3 bases at V and 6 bases at J, with 14 bases in the middle. The CDR3 sequence is 13 residues long. CDR3 sequence (DNA): TGTGCCTGGAGCCCCCCAGGGGAGCATGGCTACACCTTC. Its translation: CAWSPPGEHGYTF. The full variable domain, in which reference TRBV30 and TRBJ1-2 provide the parts outside the CDR3, is SQTIHQWPATLVQPVGSPLSLECTVEGTSNPNLYWYRQAAGRGLQLLFYSVGIGQISSEVPQNLSASRPQDRQFILSSKKLLLSDSGFYLCAWSPPGEHGYTFGSGTRLTVV.

As regards this clonotype: This could be a read error, since a much larger clone is one nucleotide away. The chain combines TRBV12-3 or TRBV12-4 with TRBJ1-2, with a tentative D call TRBD1 (5 bases). The CDR3 totals 15 residues. The CDR3 reads CASSSTHRGPRGYAF. The CDR3, as DNA: TGTGCCAGCAGTTCTACCCATAGGGGCCCACGCGGCTACGCCTTC.

Only a few counts were recorded for this clonotype. The rearrangement links TRBV30 to TRBJ1-1; D may be TRBD1 (6 bases). V shed 3 bases and J shed 2 bases, with 10 bases lying between them. The germline CDR1 and CDR2 sequences are GTSNPN and SVGIG (reference sequence). The CDR3 is 13 amino acids. The CDR3 loop reads CAWSGQLNTEAFF. The CDR3 DNA sequence: TGTGCCTGGAGCGGACAGTTAAACACTGAAGCTTTCTTT.

This chain links TRBV7-9 with TRBJ1-2; 7 bases line up with TRBD1. CDR3 length: 16 residues. With V trimmed by 3 bases and J by 5 bases, 12 bases remained unmatched. The germline V gene has CDR1 SEHNR and CDR2 FQNEAQ (reference sequence). The CDR3 spells CASSLAPTGERYGYTF. The CDR3 nucleotides read TGTGCCAGCAGCTTGGCCCCCACAGGGGAGCGGTATGGCTACACCTTC.

This chain uses TRBV13 with TRBJ2-2; 8 bases match TRBD1. CDR1 is PRHDT, CDR2 FYEKMQ, per germline (reference sequence). V lost 4 bases and J lost 6; bases outside the gene matches: 10. The CDR3 spans 16 residues. The CDR3 here is CASSSGGYDGAGELFF. DNA for the CDR3: TGTGCCAGCAGCTCAGGGGGCTACGACGGGGCCGGGGAGCTGTTTTTT.

This clonotype was seen repeatedly, ten times or more. This chain uses TRBV6-1 with TRBJ2-1; 8 nucleotides agree with TRBD2. The CDR3 consists of 15 residues. From germline, CDR1 is MNHNS and CDR2 SASEGT. V lost 7 bases and J lost 8; bases outside the gene matches: 13. CDR3 nucleotides: TGTGCCAGCACCCCCTCGGGGGGGATAGGATATGAGCAGTTCTTC. Protein product: CASTPSGGIGYEQFF.

This clonotype occurred a few times. The J gene is TRBJ1-4, the V gene TRBV5-4; D gene uncertain. The germline V gene encodes CDR1 SGHNT and CDR2 YYREEE (reference sequence). With 3 bases removed from V and 11 bases from J, the gap between germline ends came to 11 bases. The CDR3 runs to 12 residues. The CDR3 DNA is TGTGCCAGCAGCTACAACAGCGACAAACTGTTTTTT. Its translation: CASSYNSDKLFF.

This clonotype showed up many times. The chain links TRBV20-1 to TRBJ2-3; 10 bases are a match to TRBD1. Germline CDR1 and CDR2: DFQATT and SNEGSKA (reference sequence). Trimming removed 1 base from V and 4 bases from J; junction bases left unmatched: 5. The CDR3 runs 15 residues. CDR3 DNA: TGCAGTGCTAGAGGGGACAGGGGACGGGCAGATACGCAGTATTTT. It codes for CSARGDRGRADTQYF.

This clonotype has a count of ten or more. J is TRBJ2-7 and V is TRBV15; 7 bases map to TRBD1. V shed 4 bases, J shed 3 bases, and the junction held 9 bases outside the gene matches. This CDR3 contains 15 residues. Per the germline V gene, CDR1 is LNHNV and CDR2 is YYDKDF (reference sequence). CDR3 bases: TGTGCCACCAGCAAGAACCGGGACAGCCTCTACGAGCAGTACTTC. Amino acids: CATSKNRDSLYEQYF.

This clonotype was observed a handful of times. The rearrangement joins TRBV29-1 to TRBJ2-3, with a weak D call TRBD2 (6 bases). The CDR3 has 14 amino acids. V gave up 6 bases and J gave up 5 bases, with 18 bases separating them. The germline V gene encodes CDR1 SQVTM and CDR2 ANQGSEA. CDR3 coding DNA: TGCAGCGTGGGCCGTCGGGGGAAGGGAGATACGCAGTATTTT. Protein product: CSVGRRGKGDTQYF.